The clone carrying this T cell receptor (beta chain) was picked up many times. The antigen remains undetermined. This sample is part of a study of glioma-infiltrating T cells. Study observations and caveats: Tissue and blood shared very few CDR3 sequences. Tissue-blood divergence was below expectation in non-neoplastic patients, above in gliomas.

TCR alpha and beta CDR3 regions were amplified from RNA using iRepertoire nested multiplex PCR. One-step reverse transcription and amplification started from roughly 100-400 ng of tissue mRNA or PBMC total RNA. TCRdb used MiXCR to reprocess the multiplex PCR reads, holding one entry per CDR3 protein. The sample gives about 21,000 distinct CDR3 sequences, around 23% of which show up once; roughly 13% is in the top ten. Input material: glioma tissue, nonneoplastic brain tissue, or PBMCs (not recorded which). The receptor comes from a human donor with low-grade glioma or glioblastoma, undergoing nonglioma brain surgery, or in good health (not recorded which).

DNA for the CDR3: TGTGCCAGTATAGCGGGGGGGCCGAGGATTGCAGATACGCAGTATTTT. Amino acid sequence: CASIAGGPRIADTQYF. The chain has TRBV10-3 and TRBJ2-3, with 11 bases identical to TRBD2. With V trimmed by 10 bases and J by 4 bases, 13 bases remained unmatched. The germline gives CDR1 ENHRY, CDR2 SYGVKD. The CDR3 sequence is 16 residues long.